One and the same sample provided the 28 T cell receptor beta chains below, sequenced in a study of T cell repertoires in cytomegalovirus infection. TCRdb fed the reads into MiXCR, producing one record per CDR3 protein. The data show under 350,000 distinct CDR3 sequences, around 20% seen once. Antigens for these TCRs are unknown. The starting material was cultured PBMCs, obtained from culture after CMV antigen stimulation. Source of these receptors: a human donor in good health (CMV status not recorded). Some clones in this sample may be carry-over from other donors' samples.

This clonotype was seen many times. V usage is TRBV24-1 and J usage is TRBJ2-2; D may be TRBD1 or TRBD2 (5 bases each). There are 14 residues in the CDR3. CDR1 and CDR2 (germline): KGHDR, SFDVKD. Between the trimmed V and J ends, which lost 7 bases and 2 bases, there was a span of 10 bases. For the CDR3, the DNA is TGTGCCACCAGGATGGGGGATAACACCGGGGAGCTGTTTTTT. Protein sequence: CATRMGDNTGELFF.

The rearrangement links TRBV10-3 to TRBJ1-1, with D uncertain. V was cut by 4 bases and J by 0 bases, with 9 bases left in between. Per the germline V gene, CDR1 is ENHRY and CDR2 is SYGVKD. CDR3 length: 14 amino acids. The CDR3 is CAISVGMLNTEAFF. In nucleotides, the CDR3 is TGTGCCATCAGTGTCGGGATGCTGAACACTGAAGCTTTCTTT.

This clonotype has a single count. The CDR3 sequence is CSASQTDGSGYTF. Here the CDR3 DNA reads TGCAGTGCTAGCCAGACTGACGGGAGCGGCTACACCTTC. This chain links TRBV20-1 with TRBJ1-2, with D hard to call. Germline CDR1 reads DFQATT; CDR2 reads SNEGSKA (reference sequence). This CDR3 is 13 amino acids long. The germline V and J ends were trimmed by 3 bases and 8 bases, with 16 bases remaining between them.

The chain links TRBV7-8 to TRBJ1-2; the match to TRBD1 covers 7 bases. The CDR3 is made up of 13 amino acids. Germline V CDR1 and CDR2: SGHVS, FQNEAQ. V lost 2 bases and J lost 6; bases outside the gene matches: 3. In DNA form, the CDR3 reads TGTGCCAGCAGCTTAATAGGGGGCGATGGCTACACCTTC. Protein product: CASSLIGGDGYTF.

This clonotype was seen a few times. The V and J genes are TRBV20-1 and TRBJ2-3; 8 bases fit TRBD2. The V gene's germline CDR1 is DFQATT and CDR2 SNEGSKA (reference sequence). The trim removed 2 bases at V and 6 bases at J, leaving 4 bases unmatched. The CDR3 is 13 residues long. The CDR3 sequence is CSARSGGPDTQYF. The CDR3 nucleotides read TGCAGTGCTAGAAGCGGGGGACCGGATACGCAGTATTTT.

Judged by abundance, this clonotype is medium-sized. This rearrangement joins TRBV12-3 or TRBV12-4 to TRBJ2-1; D is possibly TRBD1 (6 bases). Trimming stripped 2 bases from V and 13 bases from J, with 12 bases between. This CDR3 is 12 amino acids long. This CDR3 is CASSLPHRVQFF. The CDR3 DNA reads TGTGCCAGCAGTTTACCACACAGGGTCCAGTTCTTC.

The chain uses TRBV20-1 and TRBJ2-1; 9 positions agree with TRBD2. Germline assignment: CDR1 DFQATT and CDR2 SNEGSKA (reference sequence). V lost 4 bases and J lost 11; bases outside the gene matches: 15. The CDR3 runs to 15 residues. CDR3 protein: CSATLPAALAGKQFF. DNA for the CDR3: TGCAGTGCTACACTCCCCGCCGCGCTAGCGGGGAAGCAGTTCTTC.

This clonotype came up many times. This chain joins TRBV7-2 and TRBJ1-2; 11 bases fit TRBD1. This CDR3 is 15 amino acids long. J was trimmed by 4 bases and V by 0 bases; bases with no gene match: 1. Germline V gene lookup returns CDR1 SGHTA and CDR2 FQGNSA. CDR3 DNA sequence: TGTGCCAGCAGCTTAGCCGGGACAGGGGGCTATGGCTACACCTTC. Its protein is CASSLAGTGGYGYTF.

At least ten counts were recorded for this clonotype. The J gene is TRBJ2-6, the V gene TRBV28; TRBD2 might be the D (5 bases). Deletions cut 5 bases from V and 0 bases from J, with 14 bases between. The CDR3 sequence is 17 residues long. In germline, CDR1 is MDHEN, CDR2 SYDVKM. The CDR3 here is CASSLSGSGSGANVLTF. The CDR3 coding sequence is TGTGCCAGCAGTCTCAGCGGTTCGGGCTCTGGGGCCAACGTCCTGACTTTC.

CDR3 coding DNA: TGTGCCACCAGCCGGACTAGCGGGAATAATCCTGAGCAGTTCTTC. Its translation: CATSRTSGNNPEQFF. J is TRBJ2-1 and V is TRBV15; 12 nucleotides line up with TRBD2. The CDR3 is made up of 15 amino acids. Germline CDR1 is LNHNV and CDR2 is YYDKDF (reference sequence). V trimming: 5 bases; J trimming: 9 bases; junction bases outside the gene matches: 8.

The chain couples TRBV7-8 to TRBJ1-1, with 12 bases identical to TRBD1. Unmatched junction bases numbered 18, after V lost 2 bases and J lost 5 bases. This CDR3 is built from 20 residues. In germline, CDR1 is SGHVS, CDR2 FQNEAQ. CDR3 DNA sequence: TGTGCCAGCAGCTTAACCCCCAACCCGGGACAGGGGGCCCGGGGGACTGAAGCTTTCTTT. Protein product: CASSLTPNPGQGARGTEAFF.

This clonotype was detected ten times or more. The chain links TRBV7-2 to TRBJ2-5; 8 nucleotides match TRBD2. The CDR3 runs 13 residues. The V and J ends lost 6 bases and 5 bases, in that order; junction bases with no gene match: 5. CDR1 and CDR2 from the germline V gene are SGHTA and FQGNSA. CDR3 loop: CASSPRGGETQYF. CDR3 coding DNA: TGTGCCAGCAGTCCCCGGGGGGGTGAGACCCAGTACTTC. Full variable domain (missing parts from reference TRBV7-2 and TRBJ2-5): GAGVSQSPSNKVTEKGKDVELRCDPISGHTALYWYRQSLGQGLEFLIYFQGNSAPDKSGLPSDRFSAERTGGSVSTLTIQRTQQEDSAVYLCASSPRGGETQYFGPGTRLLVL.

CDR3 DNA: TGCGCCAGCAGTGATCCAGCGGGGAGCTCCTACAATGAGCAGTTCTTC. Amino acid sequence: CASSDPAGSSYNEQFF. V is TRBV10-2 and J is TRBJ2-1; 7 nucleotides align to TRBD2. The CDR3 is made up of 16 amino acids. Trimming took 3 bases from V and 0 from J; bases not matched to a gene: 5. Germline CDR1 is WSHSY and CDR2 is SAAADI.

The J gene is TRBJ2-5, the V gene TRBV6-8, with D possibly matching TRBD2 (6 bases). CDR3 length: 12 residues. Germline V gene lookup returns CDR1 MNHGY and CDR2 SAAAGT. V lost 2 bases to trimming and J lost 5 bases, with 6 bases between them. CDR3 DNA sequence: TGTGCCAGCAGTTACGGGAGGGAGACCCAGTACTTC. It codes for CASSYGRETQYF.

This clonotype was recorded many times. The genes are TRBV6-1 and TRBJ2-5, with D unclear. This CDR3 has 15 residues. The V gene's germline CDR1 is MNHNS and CDR2 SASEGT. Trimming shortened V by 6 bases and J by 0 bases, and 14 bases separated the two germline ends. The CDR3 loop is CASRRTILYQETQYF. Written as DNA, the CDR3 is TGTGCCAGCAGACGGACGATCTTGTACCAAGAGACCCAGTACTTC.

This clonotype was counted only a few times. The chain couples TRBV6-1 to TRBJ2-1, with a tentative D call TRBD2 (5 bases). The CDR3 extends over 15 amino acids. Germline CDR1 and CDR2: MNHNS and SASEGT. Trimming took off 2 bases at V and 5 bases at J, with 13 bases between the two ends. The CDR3 here is CASSERAGSNNEQFF. In DNA form, the CDR3 reads TGTGCCAGCAGTGAACGGGCGGGTTCCAACAATGAGCAGTTCTTC.

This clonotype showed up many times. The chain carries TRBV7-8 and TRBJ1-1, with 12 bases that match TRBD1. V trimming: 6 bases; J trimming: 4 bases; junction bases outside the gene matches: 12. Germline lookup yields CDR1 SGHVS and CDR2 FQNEAQ. The CDR3 has 17 residues. The CDR3 loop reads CASRLSAGDRGLTEAFF. The CDR3 DNA follows: TGTGCCAGCAGGCTCTCAGCCGGGGACAGGGGGCTCACTGAAGCTTTCTTT.

In its sample, this clonotype was seen a few times. The genes are TRBV4-3 and TRBJ1-2; D remains ambiguous. The CDR3 loop spans 13 amino acids. Germline assignment: CDR1 LGHNA and CDR2 YSLEER. The V gene lost 1 base and the J gene lost 8 bases, with 11 bases spanning the gap. This chain's CDR3 is CASSQGWLGGYTF. In DNA, the CDR3 is TGCGCCAGCAGCCAAGGATGGCTAGGGGGCTACACCTTC.

In this sample, this clonotype turned up many times. The rearrangement links TRBV7-8 to TRBJ2-1; D perhaps matches TRBD2 (5 bases). Trimming took off 1 base at V and 9 bases at J, with 10 bases between the two ends. The CDR3 has 13 amino acids. Germline loops: CDR1 SGHVS, CDR2 FQNEAQ. CDR3: CASSLELDPEQFF. Written as DNA, the CDR3 is TGTGCCAGCAGCTTAGAACTAGACCCTGAGCAGTTCTTC.

In this sample, this clonotype turned up a few times. The chain couples TRBV12-3 or TRBV12-4 to TRBJ2-6; D tentatively fits TRBD1 or TRBD2 (5 bases each). The CDR3 runs to 16 residues. Trimming took off 5 bases at V and 0 bases at J, with 11 bases between the two ends. CDR3 protein: CASSMGPFSGANVLTF. The CDR3 DNA reads as TGTGCCAGCAGTATGGGACCGTTCTCTGGGGCCAACGTCCTGACTTTC.

This clonotype has a handful of counts. The CDR3 is CASRVGLAGGGSTDTQYF. In DNA, the CDR3 is TGTGCCAGCCGCGTAGGACTAGCGGGAGGGGGAAGCACAGATACGCAGTATTTT. This sequence joins TRBV5-4 and TRBJ2-3; 15 bases agree with TRBD2. The CDR3 sequence is 18 residues long. Germline-derived CDR1 and CDR2 are SGHNT and YYREEE (reference sequence). J gave up 0 bases and V 7 bases, and 9 bases lay outside the gene matches.

The chain joins TRBV18 to TRBJ1-1, with D possibly matching TRBD1 (6 bases). Germline-derived CDR1 and CDR2 are KGHSH and LQKENI. Trimming cost V 0 bases and J 1 base, with 6 bases left between them. The CDR3 has 14 amino acids. This CDR3 is CASSPPTGNTEAFF. Written as DNA, the CDR3 is TGTGCCAGCTCACCACCGACAGGGAACACTGAAGCTTTCTTT.

This clonotype was recorded a few times. The CDR3 DNA sequence: TGTGCCAGCAGCTTTAGCGGGATACTCACCGGGGAGCTGTTTTTT. This gives the protein CASSFSGILTGELFF. The J gene is TRBJ2-2, the V gene TRBV7-2; 8 nucleotides match TRBD2. V gave up 3 bases and J gave up 4 bases; unmatched junction bases: 4. CDR1 is SGHTA, CDR2 FQGNSA, per germline. This CDR3 contains 15 residues.

This chain uses TRBV19 with TRBJ1-5; D call uncertain. The CDR3 totals 14 residues. V lost 3 bases and J 4 bases, leaving 10 bases between the germline ends. Germline CDR1 LNHDA, CDR2 SQIVND (reference sequence). CDR3 sequence: CASSMWGPNQPQHF. CDR3 in DNA: TGTGCCAGTAGTATGTGGGGTCCGAATCAGCCCCAGCATTTT.

This clonotype was counted only a few times. The chain combines TRBV5-1 with TRBJ2-3; D may correspond to TRBD1 or TRBD2 (5 bases each). CDR3 length: 17 amino acids. Trimming removed 3 bases from V and 1 base from J, with 18 bases in between. Germline V gene lookup returns CDR1 SGHRS and CDR2 YFSETQ. CDR3 DNA sequence: TGCGCCAGCAGCTGGAATCCGGGACCGGGGCGCACAGATACGCAGTATTTT. Protein sequence: CASSWNPGPGRTDTQYF.

In this sample, this clonotype turned up a few times. The V gene is TRBV6-5, the J gene TRBJ2-1; 7 nucleotides agree with TRBD1. From germline, CDR1 is MNHEY and CDR2 SVGAGI. The CDR3 has 16 residues. J was trimmed by 4 bases and V by 4 bases; bases with no gene match: 10. For the CDR3, the DNA is TGTGCCAGCAGTTCCCGGACAGGTCCACCTTACAATGAGCAGTTCTTC. This translates into CASSSRTGPPYNEQFF.

The genes are TRBV28 and TRBJ1-4, with a tentative D call TRBD1 (5 bases). The V and J ends lost 5 bases and 4 bases respectively, with 14 bases between them. The CDR3 covers 15 residues. The germline CDR1 and CDR2 sequences are MDHEN and SYDVKM. The CDR3 sequence: CASSSGDRLNEKLFF. The CDR3, as DNA: TGTGCCAGCAGTAGTGGGGACCGACTTAATGAAAAACTGTTTTTT.

The chain joins TRBV3-1 to TRBJ2-1; 9 bases align to TRBD2. The trim removed 2 bases at V and 0 bases at J, leaving 2 bases unmatched. The CDR3 has 16 amino acids. CDR1 is LGHDT, CDR2 YNNKEL, per germline (reference sequence). CDR3 amino acids: CASSQFSGSSYNEQFF. For the CDR3, the DNA is TGTGCCAGCAGCCAATTTAGCGGGAGCTCCTACAATGAGCAGTTCTTC.